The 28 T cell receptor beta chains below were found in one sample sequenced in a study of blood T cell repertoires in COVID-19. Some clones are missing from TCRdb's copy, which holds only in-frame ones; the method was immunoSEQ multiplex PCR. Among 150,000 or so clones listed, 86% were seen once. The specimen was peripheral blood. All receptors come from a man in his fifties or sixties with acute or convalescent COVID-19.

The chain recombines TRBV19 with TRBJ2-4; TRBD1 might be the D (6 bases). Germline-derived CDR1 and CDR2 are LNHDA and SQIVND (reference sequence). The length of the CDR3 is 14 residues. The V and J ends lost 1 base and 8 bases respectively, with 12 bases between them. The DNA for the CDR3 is TGTGCCAGTAGTATAGGGACAGTGGGGGACATTCAGTACTTC. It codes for CASSIGTVGDIQYF. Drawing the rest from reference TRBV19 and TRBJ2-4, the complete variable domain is DGGITQSPKYLFRKEGQNVTLSCEQNLNHDAMYWYRQDPGQGLRLIYYSQIVNDFQKGDIAEGYSVSREKKESFPLTVTSAQKNPTAFYLCASSIGTVGDIQYFGAGTRLSVL.

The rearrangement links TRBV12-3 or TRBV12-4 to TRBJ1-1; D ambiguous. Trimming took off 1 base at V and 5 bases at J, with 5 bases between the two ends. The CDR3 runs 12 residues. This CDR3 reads CASSLDGTEAFF. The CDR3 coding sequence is TGTGCCAGCAGTTTAGACGGGACTGAAGCTTTCTTT.

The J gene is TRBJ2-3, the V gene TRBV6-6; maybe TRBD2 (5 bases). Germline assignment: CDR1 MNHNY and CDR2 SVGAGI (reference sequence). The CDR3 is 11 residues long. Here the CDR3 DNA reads TGTGCTGCCGAGGAGGAGGATACGCAGTATTTT. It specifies CAAEEEDTQYF.

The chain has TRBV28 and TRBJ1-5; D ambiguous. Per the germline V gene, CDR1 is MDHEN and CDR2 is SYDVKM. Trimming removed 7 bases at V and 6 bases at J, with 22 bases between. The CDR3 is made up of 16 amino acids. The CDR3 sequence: CASMELGSKVGQPQHF. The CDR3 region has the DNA TGTGCCAGCATGGAGCTGGGGAGCAAGGTCGGTCAGCCCCAGCATTTT.

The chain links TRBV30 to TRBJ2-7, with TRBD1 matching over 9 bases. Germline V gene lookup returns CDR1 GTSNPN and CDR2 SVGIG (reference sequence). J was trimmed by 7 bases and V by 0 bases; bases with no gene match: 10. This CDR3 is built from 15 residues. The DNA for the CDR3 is TGTGCCTGGAGTGTCCCGGGACAGGGTTCTTGGGAGCAGTACTTC. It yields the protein CAWSVPGQGSWEQYF. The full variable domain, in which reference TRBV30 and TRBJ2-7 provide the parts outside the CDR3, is SQTIHQWPATLVQPVGSPLSLECTVEGTSNPNLYWYRQAAGRGLQLLFYSVGIGQISSEVPQNLSASRPQDRQFILSSKKLLLSDSGFYLCAWSVPGQGSWEQYFGPGTRLTVT.

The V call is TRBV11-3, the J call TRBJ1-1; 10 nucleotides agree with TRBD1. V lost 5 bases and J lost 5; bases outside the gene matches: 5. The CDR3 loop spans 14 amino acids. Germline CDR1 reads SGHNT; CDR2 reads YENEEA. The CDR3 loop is CASSPGQGVTEAFF. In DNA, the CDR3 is TGTGCCAGCAGCCCCGGACAGGGGGTGACTGAAGCTTTCTTT.

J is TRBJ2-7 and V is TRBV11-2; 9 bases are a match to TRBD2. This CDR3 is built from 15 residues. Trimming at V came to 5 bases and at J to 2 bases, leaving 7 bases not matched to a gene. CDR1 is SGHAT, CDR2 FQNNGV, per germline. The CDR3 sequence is CASSAGIAGAYEQYF. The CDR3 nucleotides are TGTGCCAGCAGCGCCGGAATAGCGGGAGCCTACGAGCAGTACTTC.

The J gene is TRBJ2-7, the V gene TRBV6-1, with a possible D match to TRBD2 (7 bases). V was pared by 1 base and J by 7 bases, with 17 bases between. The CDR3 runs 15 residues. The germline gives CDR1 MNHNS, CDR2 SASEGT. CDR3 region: CASSEEGGGPGEQYF. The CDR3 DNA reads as TGTGCCAGCAGTGAAGAGGGCGGGGGCCCTGGGGAGCAGTACTTC.

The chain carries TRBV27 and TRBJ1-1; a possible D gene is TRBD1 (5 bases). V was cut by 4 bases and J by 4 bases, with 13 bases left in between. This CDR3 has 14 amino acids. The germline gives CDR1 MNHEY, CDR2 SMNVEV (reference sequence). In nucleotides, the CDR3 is TGTGCCAGCAGTTCCGGAAGGGGTTCCACTGAAGCTTTCTTT. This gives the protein CASSSGRGSTEAFF.

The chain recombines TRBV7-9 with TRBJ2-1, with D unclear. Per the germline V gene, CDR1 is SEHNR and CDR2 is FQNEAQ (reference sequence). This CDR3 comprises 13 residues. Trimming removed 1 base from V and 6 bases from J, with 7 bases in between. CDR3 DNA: TGTGCCAGCAGCTTAGGTGCAGTCAATGAGCAGTTCTTC. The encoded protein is CASSLGAVNEQFF.

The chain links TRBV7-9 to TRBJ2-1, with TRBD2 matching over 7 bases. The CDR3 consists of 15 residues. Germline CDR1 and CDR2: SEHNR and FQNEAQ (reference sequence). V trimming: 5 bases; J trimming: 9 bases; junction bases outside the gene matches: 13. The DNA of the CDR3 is TGTGCCAGCAGCCCTCGGGCGGGAGATCATCCTGAGCAGTTCTTC. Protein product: CASSPRAGDHPEQFF.

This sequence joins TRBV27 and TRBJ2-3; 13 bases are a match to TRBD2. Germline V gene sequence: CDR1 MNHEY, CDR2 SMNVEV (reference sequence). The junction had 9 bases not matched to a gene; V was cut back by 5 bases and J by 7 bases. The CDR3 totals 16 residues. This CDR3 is CASSLPGTSGTNTQYF. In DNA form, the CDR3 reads TGTGCCAGCAGTCTGCCCGGGACTAGCGGGACTAATACGCAGTATTTT.

The chain's CDR3 is CATSDLKSPIGANVLTF. DNA for the CDR3: TGTGCCACCAGTGATTTGAAGAGCCCGATTGGGGCCAACGTCCTGACTTTC. The chain joins TRBV24-1 to TRBJ2-6; no clear D gene. Germline loops: CDR1 KGHDR, CDR2 SFDVKD. This CDR3 region has 17 residues. V was shortened by 0 bases and J by 3 bases, with 11 bases between the two germline ends.

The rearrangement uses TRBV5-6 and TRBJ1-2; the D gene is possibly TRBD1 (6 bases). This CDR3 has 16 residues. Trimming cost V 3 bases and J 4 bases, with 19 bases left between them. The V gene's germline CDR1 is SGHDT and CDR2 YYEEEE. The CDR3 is CASSSSSGTSFYGYTF. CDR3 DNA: TGTGCCAGCAGCTCATCCTCCGGGACATCTTTCTATGGCTACACCTTC. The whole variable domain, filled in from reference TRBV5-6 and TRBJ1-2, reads DAGVTQSPTHLIKTRGQQVTLRCSPKSGHDTVSWYQQALGQGPQFIFQYYEEEERQRGNFPDRFSGHQFPNYSSELNVNALLLGDSALYLCASSSSSGTSFYGYTFGSGTRLTVV.

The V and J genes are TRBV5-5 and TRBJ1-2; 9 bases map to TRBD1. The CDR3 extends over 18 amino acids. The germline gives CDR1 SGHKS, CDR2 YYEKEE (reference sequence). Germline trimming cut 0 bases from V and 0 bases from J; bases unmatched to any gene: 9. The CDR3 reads CASSLVGTGKGSNYGYTF. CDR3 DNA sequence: TGTGCCAGCAGCTTGGTAGGGACAGGGAAGGGCTCTAACTATGGCTACACCTTC.

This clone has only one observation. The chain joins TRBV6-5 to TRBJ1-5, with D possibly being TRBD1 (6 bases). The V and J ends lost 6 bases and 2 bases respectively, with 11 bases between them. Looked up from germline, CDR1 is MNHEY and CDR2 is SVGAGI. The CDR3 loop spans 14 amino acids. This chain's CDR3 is CASRGEGGNQPQHF. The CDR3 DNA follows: TGTGCCAGCAGGGGAGAGGGGGGCAATCAGCCCCAGCATTTT.

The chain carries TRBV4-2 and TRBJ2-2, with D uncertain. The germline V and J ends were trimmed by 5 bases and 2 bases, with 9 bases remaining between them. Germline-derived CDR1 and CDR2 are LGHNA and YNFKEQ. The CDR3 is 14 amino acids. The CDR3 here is CASSSQANTGELFF. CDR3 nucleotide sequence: TGTGCCAGCAGCTCCCAGGCAAACACCGGGGAGCTGTTTTTT.

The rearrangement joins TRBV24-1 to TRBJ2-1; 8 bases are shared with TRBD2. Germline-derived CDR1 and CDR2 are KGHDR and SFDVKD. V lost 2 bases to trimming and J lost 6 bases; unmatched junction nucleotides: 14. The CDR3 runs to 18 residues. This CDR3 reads CATSDSGGRTKQINEQFF. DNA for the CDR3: TGTGCCACCAGTGATTCGGGGGGGAGGACAAAACAAATCAATGAGCAGTTCTTC.

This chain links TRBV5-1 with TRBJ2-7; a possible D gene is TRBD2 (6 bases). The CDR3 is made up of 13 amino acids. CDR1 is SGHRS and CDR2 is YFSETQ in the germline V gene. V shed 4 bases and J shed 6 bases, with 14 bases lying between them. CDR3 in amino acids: CASSQGGVGEQYF. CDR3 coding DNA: TGCGCCAGCAGCCAAGGAGGGGTGGGCGAGCAGTACTTC.

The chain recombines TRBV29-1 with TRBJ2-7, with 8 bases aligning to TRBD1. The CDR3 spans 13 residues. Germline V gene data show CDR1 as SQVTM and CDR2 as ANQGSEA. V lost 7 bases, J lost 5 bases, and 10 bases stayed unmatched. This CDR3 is CSASGGLGNEQYF. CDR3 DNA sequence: TGCAGCGCCTCAGGGGGCCTCGGGAACGAGCAGTACTTC.

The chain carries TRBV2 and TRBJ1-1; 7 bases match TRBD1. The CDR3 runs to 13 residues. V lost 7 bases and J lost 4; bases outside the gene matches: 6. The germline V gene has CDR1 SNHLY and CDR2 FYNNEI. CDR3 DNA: TGTGCCAGCAAAGAGGGGGCGGTCACTGAAGCTTTCTTT. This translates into CASKEGAVTEAFF.

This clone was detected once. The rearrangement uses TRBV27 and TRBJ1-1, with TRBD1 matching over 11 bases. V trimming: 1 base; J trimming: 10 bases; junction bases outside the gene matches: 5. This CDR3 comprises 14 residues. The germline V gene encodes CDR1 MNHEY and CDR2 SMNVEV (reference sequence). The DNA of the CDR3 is TGTGCCAGCAGTTTATGGGGACAGGGGGGCGCAGCTTTCTTT. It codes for CASSLWGQGGAAFF.

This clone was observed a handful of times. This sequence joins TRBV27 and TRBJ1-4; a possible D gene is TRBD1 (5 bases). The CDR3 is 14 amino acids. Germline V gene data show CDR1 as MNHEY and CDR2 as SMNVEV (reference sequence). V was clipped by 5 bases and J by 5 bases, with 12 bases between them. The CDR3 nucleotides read TGTGCCAGCAGTACGACACGGGGGAATGAAAAACTGTTTTTT. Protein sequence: CASSTTRGNEKLFF.

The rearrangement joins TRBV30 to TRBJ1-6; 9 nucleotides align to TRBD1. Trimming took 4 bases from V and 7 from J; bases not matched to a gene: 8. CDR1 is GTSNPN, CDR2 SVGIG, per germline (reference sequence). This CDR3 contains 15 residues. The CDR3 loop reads CAWIQGATWNSPLHF. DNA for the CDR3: TGTGCCTGGATACAGGGGGCGACTTGGAATTCACCCCTCCACTTT. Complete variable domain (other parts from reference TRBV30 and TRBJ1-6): SQTIHQWPATLVQPVGSPLSLECTVEGTSNPNLYWYRQAAGRGLQLLFYSVGIGQISSEVPQNLSASRPQDRQFILSSKKLLLSDSGFYLCAWIQGATWNSPLHFGNGTRLTVT.

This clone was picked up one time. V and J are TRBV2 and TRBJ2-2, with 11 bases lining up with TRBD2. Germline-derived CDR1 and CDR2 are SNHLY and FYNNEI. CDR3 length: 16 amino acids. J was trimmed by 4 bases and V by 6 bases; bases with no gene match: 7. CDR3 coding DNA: TGTGCCAGCAGACAAACTAGCGGGAGAGGCACCGGGGAGCTGTTTTTT. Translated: CASRQTSGRGTGELFF.

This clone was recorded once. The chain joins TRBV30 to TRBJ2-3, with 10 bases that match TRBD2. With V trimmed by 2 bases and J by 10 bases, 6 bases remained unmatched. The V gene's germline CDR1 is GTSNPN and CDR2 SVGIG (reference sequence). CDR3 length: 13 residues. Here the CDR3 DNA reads TGTGCCTGGAGTATAGCGGGAGGCTCGGCGCAGTATTTT. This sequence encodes CAWSIAGGSAQYF.

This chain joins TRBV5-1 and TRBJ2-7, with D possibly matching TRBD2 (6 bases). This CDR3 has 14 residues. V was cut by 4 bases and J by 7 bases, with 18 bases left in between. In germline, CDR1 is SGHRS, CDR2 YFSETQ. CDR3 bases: TGCGCCAGCAGCGCCCGGGACTTCCTTGGGGAGCAGTACTTC. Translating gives CASSARDFLGEQYF.

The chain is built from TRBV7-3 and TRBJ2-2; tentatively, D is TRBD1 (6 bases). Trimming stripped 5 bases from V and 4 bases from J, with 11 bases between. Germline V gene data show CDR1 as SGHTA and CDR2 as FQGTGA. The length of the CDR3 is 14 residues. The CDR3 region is CASSRQASTGELFF. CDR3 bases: TGTGCCAGCAGCCGACAGGCTAGCACCGGGGAGCTGTTTTTT. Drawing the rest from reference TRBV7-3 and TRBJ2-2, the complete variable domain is GAGVSQTPSNKVTEKGKYVELRCDPISGHTALYWYRQSLGQGPEFLIYFQGTGAADDSGLPNDRFFAVRPEGSVSTLKIQRTERGDSAVYLCASSRQASTGELFFGEGSRLTVL.